These 12 T cell receptor beta chains were all obtained from the same sample, sequenced in a study of cytomegalovirus exposure and HLA in healthy donors. Measured with immunoSEQ multiplex PCR; TCRdb has only the in-frame clones, and not every one. This repertoire shows some 250,000 clones, more than 75% found once; its top ten account for 1.2%. The sample was PBMCs. Receptor source: a woman aged 25 to 39 in good health and CMV-seropositive.

This clone was observed a few times. This chain joins TRBV9 and TRBJ1-4; the D gene is possibly TRBD1 (5 bases). V was cut by 3 bases and J by 13 bases, with 16 bases left in between. Germline V gene lookup returns CDR1 SGDLS and CDR2 YYNGEE. The CDR3 has 13 amino acids. The CDR3 sequence is CASSGVGARRLFF. CDR3 nucleotide sequence: TGTGCCAGCAGCGGAGTAGGGGCCCGAAGACTGTTTTTT.

The chain couples TRBV6-5 to TRBJ2-5; unclear D gene. V shed 7 bases and J shed 2 bases, with 5 bases lying between them. The CDR3 is 11 residues long. In germline, CDR1 is MNHEY, CDR2 SVGAGI. The chain's CDR3 is CASKRQETQYF. CDR3 nucleotide sequence: TGTGCCAGCAAGAGACAAGAGACCCAGTACTTC.

The chain combines TRBV5-1 with TRBJ2-3, with 13 bases aligning to TRBD2. The CDR3 loop spans 15 amino acids. Germline lookup yields CDR1 SGHRS and CDR2 YFSETQ. Trimming took 3 bases from V and 5 from J; bases not matched to a gene: 3. This chain's CDR3 is CASSWTSGSGDTQYF. Written as DNA, the CDR3 is TGCGCCAGCAGCTGGACTAGCGGGAGTGGAGATACGCAGTATTTT.

This clone was seen just once. V is TRBV7-9 and J is TRBJ2-2, with D maybe TRBD1 (6 bases). The CDR3 runs to 15 residues. The ends were cut back, 4 bases at V and 1 base at J, with 10 bases in the middle. CDR1 and CDR2 (germline): SEHNR, FQNEAQ (reference sequence). CDR3 sequence: CASSSLQGNTGELFF. CDR3 in DNA: TGTGCCAGCAGCTCCCTACAGGGGAACACCGGGGAGCTGTTTTTT.

The gene calls are TRBV30 and TRBJ2-5, with TRBD1 matching 7 bases. In germline, CDR1 is GTSNPN, CDR2 SVGIG (reference sequence). The CDR3 has 14 amino acids. Losses at the gene ends were 2 bases for V and 2 bases for J; bases not matched to a gene: 5. Written as DNA, the CDR3 is TGTGCCTGGAGTTCCGGGACAGTGCAAGAGACCCAGTACTTC. Its protein is CAWSSGTVQETQYF.

This chain joins TRBV5-1 and TRBJ2-5; D gene unclear. This CDR3 has 13 residues. V was pared by 0 bases and J by 7 bases, with 10 bases between. Per the germline V gene, CDR1 is SGHRS and CDR2 is YFSETQ. The CDR3 loop reads CASSLVSESTQYF. The CDR3 bases are TGCGCCAGCAGCTTGGTCAGCGAGTCGACCCAGTACTTC.

The chain joins TRBV30 to TRBJ2-7; the D gene is possibly TRBD2 (6 bases). The CDR3 extends over 15 amino acids. V was clipped by 6 bases and J by 1 base, with 19 bases between them. CDR1 and CDR2 (germline): GTSNPN, SVGIG (reference sequence). CDR3 nucleotides: TGTGCCTGTCTCTCCAGGGACTCTTATTCCTACGAGCAGTACTTC. Protein sequence: CACLSRDSYSYEQYF.

This chain connects TRBV5-1 to TRBJ2-1; 7 bases map to TRBD2. Germline loops: CDR1 SGHRS, CDR2 YFSETQ. CDR3 length equals 15 residues. Trimming at V came to 4 bases and at J to 4 bases, leaving 8 bases not matched to a gene. DNA for the CDR3: TGCGCCAGCAGCCCCGAGGGAGCGGGATACAATGAGCAGTTCTTC. Translating gives CASSPEGAGYNEQFF. Variable domain in full (rest from reference TRBV5-1 and TRBJ2-1): KAGVTQTPRYLIKTRGQQVTLSCSPISGHRSVSWYQQTPGQGLQFLFEYFSETQRNKGNFPGRFSGRQFSNSRSEMNVSTLELGDSALYLCASSPEGAGYNEQFFGPGTRLTVL.

This chain joins TRBV30 and TRBJ2-5; weak D call: TRBD2 (5 bases). Trimming cost V 0 bases and J 2 bases, with 16 bases left between them. The CDR3 covers 16 residues. From germline, CDR1 is GTSNPN and CDR2 SVGIG (reference sequence). In nucleotides, the CDR3 is TGTGCCTGGAGTGTCTCACGGGGAGCTCCTCAAGAGACCCAGTACTTC. Amino acid sequence: CAWSVSRGAPQETQYF.

This clone has just one count. The CDR3 coding sequence is TGTGCCAGCAGTTCAGGACAGGGTGAGGAGACCCAGTACTTC. Protein sequence: CASSSGQGEETQYF. The rearrangement links TRBV27 to TRBJ2-5; TRBD1 agrees at 8 bases. The trim removed 4 bases at V and 5 bases at J, leaving 6 bases unmatched. The CDR3 loop spans 14 amino acids. CDR1 is MNHEY, CDR2 SMNVEV, per germline (reference sequence).

The chain combines TRBV6-5 with TRBJ2-3, with a possible D match to TRBD2 (5 bases). The CDR3 contains 16 residues. Trimming took 0 bases from V and 0 from J, leaving 10 bases between them. Germline CDR1 and CDR2: MNHEY and SVGAGI. CDR3 nucleotide sequence: TGTGCCAGCAGTTACTCAGGGAGAACGAGCACAGATACGCAGTATTTT. Residues: CASSYSGRTSTDTQYF.

In this sample, this clone turned up once. The rearrangement links TRBV27 to TRBJ2-7, with 10 bases matching TRBD1. V shed 5 bases and J 1 base; nucleotides not matched to a gene: 17. The CDR3 consists of 19 residues. From germline, CDR1 is MNHEY and CDR2 SMNVEV (reference sequence). The CDR3 DNA reads as TGTGCCAGCAGTCCAAGCCCCGGGACAGGGGTTTTTTGGTCCTACGAGCAGTACTTC. Its protein product is CASSPSPGTGVFWSYEQYF.